A selection of T cell receptor beta chains follows, all from one sample in a study of blood T cell repertoires in COVID-19. Clones were sequenced by immunoSEQ multiplex PCR, and TCRdb holds only the in-frame ones, with some missing. The table lists roughly 200,000 clones, roughly 84% of them singletons, with around a sixth in the top ten. The sample was peripheral blood. The receptors here all came from a person aged 65 to 85 with COVID-19, enrolled during active disease. CDR3s include the opening cysteine and the closing phenylalanine or tryptophan. The D gene is left open where the match is weak. Clone size is given for some rows only: seen once, a few or many times, or a class if the clone is expanded.

NA TRBJ2-5 TRBV24-1 TRBD1 TGTGCCACCAGTGATCGGGGCAGGGGGCGGGAGACCCAGTACTTC CATSDRGRGRETQYF
NA TRBJ1-2 TRBV19 NA TGTGCCAGTAGTATAAGGGGAGGACGTTCCGGCTACACCTTC CASSIRGGRSGYTF
NA TRBJ1-3 TRBV5-1 NA TGCGCCAGCAGTTATATGGACACTGGAAACACCATATATTTT CASSYMDTGNTIYF
NA TRBJ2-7 TRBV5-4 NA TGTGCCAGCAGCATGGCAGGTAGAGGGGGTCCTAGCTCCTACGAGCAGTACTTC CASSMAGRGGPSSYEQYF
once TRBJ1-5 TRBV7-8 NA TGTGCCAGCAGCTTAATAGCGGGGGACCTTTATAGCAATCAGCCCCAGCATTTT CASSLIAGDLYSNQPQHF
once TRBJ2-6 TRBV6-5 NA TGTGCCACGGGGTCTGGGGCCAACGTCCTGACTTTC CATGSGANVLTF
NA TRBJ1-1 TRBV19 TRBD1 TGTGCCAGTAGTATCCAGGGGGCGACTGAAGCTTTCTTT CASSIQGATEAFF
NA TRBJ2-5 TRBV5-1 NA TGCGCCAGCAGTCCCGTAGACACTCAAGAGACCCAGTACTTC CASSPVDTQETQYF
NA TRBJ2-1 TRBV9 TRBD2 TGTGCCAGCAGCGTAGTGGCGCGGGAGAAGTTCTTC CASSVVAREKFF
few TRBJ1-5 TRBV27 NA TGTGCCAGCAGTTATTCAGGTAGTCAGCCCCAGCATTTT CASSYSGSQPQHF
NA TRBJ1-3 TRBV5-5 NA TGTGCCAGCAGCCGCGGGGAGTCTGGAAACACCATATATTTT CASSRGESGNTIYF
few TRBJ1-1 TRBV19 NA TGTGCCAGTAGTATGCAGGGTTCCAGTACTGAAGCTTTCTTT CASSMQGSSTEAFF
NA TRBJ2-1 TRBV5-6 TRBD2 TGTGCCAGCAGCCTGACGGGACTAGCGGTGGGAAATGAGCAGTTCTTC CASSLTGLAVGNEQFF
once TRBJ2-6 TRBV7-6 NA TGTGCCAGCAGCTCACAGTCCTCTGGGGCCAACGTCCTGACTTTC CASSSQSSGANVLTF
NA TRBJ1-5 TRBV24-1 NA TGTGCCACCAGTGATTTCTCCGGGACATTCAATCAGCCCCAGCATTTT CATSDFSGTFNQPQHF
NA TRBJ2-4 TRBV7-8 TRBD1 TGTGCCAGCTCGGGGACAGGTGACTTAGCCAAAAACATTCAGTACTTC CASSGTGDLAKNIQYF
NA TRBJ2-3 TRBV6-2/TRBV6-3 TRBD1 TGTGCCAGCAGCCGGGACAGGGACCCCACAGATACGCAGTATTTT CASSRDRDPTDTQYF
NA TRBJ2-5 TRBV7-2 TRBD1 TGTGCCAGCAGCCGCACAGCACGACAGGGCCAAGAGACCCAGTACTTC CASSRTARQGQETQYF
NA TRBJ1-4 TRBV6-5 TRBD1 TGTGCCAGCCTATTGACAGGGAGGAGTGAAAAACTGTTTTTT CASLLTGRSEKLFF
NA TRBJ1-2 TRBV12-3/TRBV12-4 NA TGTGCCAGCAGCCCGGACAGACGCTATGGCTACACCTTC CASSPDRRYGYTF